A few counts support the clone carrying this T cell receptor beta chain. Its antigen is undetermined. This sample is drawn from a study of CD8+ T cells in alopecia areata. On the study more broadly: The protocol delivered tofacitinib for 6 to 18 months, then withdrew it for 6 months. The study's findings and limits: Shared TCR sequences were less clear between patients than in mice, possibly partly from HLA diversity.

Following extraction, RNA underwent reverse transcription to cDNA, which served as the sequencing template. Sequencing used immunoSEQ multiplex PCR; TCRdb keeps in-frame clones, though not all of them. The sample includes about 130,000 clones, 49% seen only once; the top ten take around 20%. Sequenced here: CD8+ T cells sorted from blood, sampled at week 0. The sequence was obtained from a human donor with alopecia areata.

CDR3 sequence: CASSLTDSNQPQHF. CDR3 bases: TGTGCCAGTAGTTTGACAGATAGCAATCAGCCCCAGCATTTT. This chain joins TRBV19 and TRBJ1-5; D may be TRBD1 (5 bases). Germline CDR1 and CDR2: LNHDA and SQIVND (reference sequence). The V and J ends lost 5 bases and 0 bases respectively, with 8 bases between them. The CDR3 is 14 amino acids.